This TCR beta chain originates from a study of blood T cells in healthy people across ages (dated by TCRdb to about 2015). Some background on the complete study: In model experiments, template switching captured roughly one uniquely barcoded TCR beta cDNA molecule for every two T cells. To track age-related changes in TCR beta repertoire diversity, the study relied on deep sequencing normalized with unique cDNA molecular identifiers. Four age groups were formed from the donors: young (average approximately 15 years), middle-aged (more than 35), aged (over 55) and long-lived (less than 85). Two additional independent replicas of 1 million unique cDNA reads from the same blood draw were analyzed for two donors (one aged 18 to 30 and one aged 80 or older). The research as a whole found: As age increased, observed TCR beta diversity per million T cells dropped in a roughly linear way, and a significant reduction was already evident by age 40. Because donor CMV infection status was unknown, age-related changes in expanded clonotypes were potentially confounded. The percentage of naive T cells measured by flow cytometry correlated strongly with observed TCR beta diversity. Total diversity estimates from one million sequenced T cells were considered lower bounds and underestimates. Compared with the aged group, more naive CD4+ T cells, fewer expanded clones and increased TCR diversity were shown by the long-lived group, suggesting age selection. Bulk unsorted PBMC profiling prevented conclusive comparison of naive and antigen-experienced compartments.

The trim is 0 bases for V and 10 bases for J, with a gap of 7 bases between the germline ends. According to the germline V gene, CDR1 reads LGHNA and CDR2 reads YSLEER. The CDR3 measures 12 amino acids from cysteine to phenylalanine. Kept here is only the CDR3 DNA, which spans 36 bases and is read in frame from base 1. To prepare the library, 5' RACE was applied. The sequencer was an Illumina HiSeq 2500. A second PCR of roughly 7 to 11 cycles was performed with a sample-barcoded 5' primer and a J-beta primer mix. A template-switch 5' adaptor carrying 12 random nucleotides introduced a unique molecular identifier onto each TCR beta cDNA molecule. Each sample yielded at least 3 million CDR3-containing paired-end reads. The Mint cDNA synthesis kit, primed by a TRBC-specific oligonucleotide, was used to synthesize first-strand cDNA from all RNA. All cDNA was treated with uracil-DNA glycosylase and then went through a first 18-cycle PCR with the universal primers M1SS and BC2_uni_R. The published analysis was carried out like this. Each sample was normalized by randomly selecting 1 million high-quality reads, each carrying a distinct molecular identifier. Instead of being binned into consensus sequences, reads with shared molecular identifiers were discarded. MiTCR, set to a Q25 quality threshold and the strictest error-elimination algorithm, was used for CDR3 identification, clonotype clustering and error correction. A nonparametric unseen species model using Euler transformation provided a lower-bound estimate of total TCR beta diversity. In TCRdb, the public reads were trimmed at Q25 with fastp and aligned with MiXCR, with productive beta chains retained. Under each unique CDR3 protein, matching rows form one entry showing the most common genes and DNA. The V and J calls follow TCRdb's processing rather than the paper's. The sample table records some 1,000,000 distinct CDR3 sequences; about 25% of these occur just once. 0.75% of the sample is held by the ten biggest clonotypes.

The 35 to 40 donors, aged about 6 to 95 years, were systemically healthy Caucasian individuals from Russia. Each donor gave ten milliliters of peripheral blood, collected into EDTA-treated Vacutainer tubes. Ficoll-Paque density-gradient centrifugation was used to isolate PBMCs, with at least 6.5 million per sample. Total RNA was extracted from PBMCs with Trizol reagent, with at least 6 micrograms obtained per sample. Naive CD45RAhigh/CD27high T cell percentages were measured by flow cytometry on a PBMC aliquot from every donor. Of note for this clonotype: Its antigen specificity is not known. Base quality data are lacking; no much larger clone is found one base away.

The sample also formed part of further work on T cells of mothers and their children. Per the second study: Donors were nine systemically healthy Caucasian individuals: three mothers and their six children. cDNA synthesis used all of the extracted RNA, with approximately 1.4 ug of RNA in each 15 ul reaction. In the second PCR, the M1S primer introduced both the sample barcodes and 2-4 random nucleotides. Over 8 million TCR beta CDR3 reads were obtained for each mother, and 3 million to 3.5 million reads were obtained for each child. Thymic selection similarly shapes TCR recombination output in related and unrelated pairs, with minor effect from inherited differences. Related mother-child pairs always showed normalized repertoire overlap that was slightly higher than in unrelated mother-child pairs, though the difference was never significant. No persistent microchimeric T cell clones were detected, at a sensitivity of approximately 100 clones per million clonotypes. To look for features that set related mother-child pairs apart from unrelated individuals, the researchers ran deep NGS to compare the TCR beta repertoires of mothers and children. Mothers averaged approximately 40 +/- 4 years of age and children averaged about 10 +/- 4 years. After adapter ligation was performed with NEBNext reagents, the libraries were sequenced on an Illumina HiSeq 2000 with 100+100 nt paired-end reads. To prevent cross-contamination, the mother and child libraries were prepared a month apart and were sequenced in separate runs. Between roughly 450,000 and 2,200,000 distinct TCR beta clonotypes were identified per donor. Naive TCR beta clonotypes were estimated from low-frequency clonotypes matched to each donor's FACS-determined naive share, without sorting.

The V gene is TRBV4-3 and the J gene is TRBJ2-1; the D gene is tentatively TRBD1 or TRBD2, each matching 5 bases. What was sequenced was blood. This TCR derives from a girl aged 2 to 9 in good health. In nucleotides, the sequence is TGCGCCAGCAGCCAAGAGGGGGTGGAGCAGTTCTTC. Its coded protein is CASSQEGVEQFF.